What follows are 4 T cell receptor beta chains derived from one specimen sequenced in a study of shared clonotypes between healthy human individuals. The naive CD8 population came from CD45RO-negative cells selected for CCR7, without terminally differentiated effector memory CD45RA+ cells. Generated by immunoSEQ multiplex PCR, the TCRdb table keeps only in-frame clones and is missing some. The repertoire holds just over 2,000,000 clones, with about 94% as singletons. The specimen was naive CD8+ T cells sorted from blood. Every receptor here comes from a man younger than 35 in good health.

This clone was seen more than once but under ten times. The J gene is TRBJ2-1, the V gene TRBV11-2; no reliable D call. V was cut by 4 bases and J by 0 bases, with 13 bases left in between. Germline V CDR1 and CDR2: SGHAT, FQNNGV. CDR3 length: 16 residues. The CDR3 region is CASSSFGSRSYNEQFF. The CDR3 bases are TGTGCCAGCAGCTCCTTTGGGTCCCGCTCCTACAATGAGCAGTTCTTC.

This chain links TRBV13 with TRBJ1-1; tentative D call: TRBD1 (5 bases). The V gene lost 5 bases and the J gene lost 1 base, with 23 bases spanning the gap. The CDR3 runs 18 residues. Germline loops: CDR1 PRHDT, CDR2 FYEKMQ (reference sequence). The CDR3 sequence: CASSIPGLGGGKNTEAFF. In DNA, the CDR3 is TGTGCCAGCAGCATACCGGGGCTCGGGGGAGGGAAGAACACTGAAGCTTTCTTT. The variable domain in full, completed from reference TRBV13 and TRBJ1-1, reads AAGVIQSPRHLIKEKRETATLKCYPIPRHDTVYWYQQGPGQDPQFLISFYEKMQSDKGSIPDRFSAQQFSDYHSELNMSSLELGDSALYFCASSIPGLGGGKNTEAFFGQGTRLTVV.

V and J are TRBV6-5 and TRBJ1-1; D remains unclear. The CDR3 contains 14 residues. The germline gives CDR1 MNHEY, CDR2 SVGAGI. V was cut by 4 bases and J by 2 bases, with 11 bases left in between. The CDR3 nucleotides are TGTGCCAGCAGTTCCCTGGGGAATAACACTGAAGCTTTCTTT. Translation gives CASSSLGNNTEAFF.

CDR3 in DNA: TGTGCCAGCAGCTTAGGTGGAGGGAGGCCCCAGCATTTT. Translating it yields CASSLGGGRPQHF. The chain links TRBV5-6 to TRBJ1-5; D unclear. Germline loops: CDR1 SGHDT, CDR2 YYEEEE. The CDR3 contains 13 residues. V was trimmed by 2 bases and J by 9 bases, leaving 12 bases between them. Looking up the rest from reference TRBV5-6 and TRBJ1-5 gives the full variable domain: DAGVTQSPTHLIKTRGQQVTLRCSPKSGHDTVSWYQQALGQGPQFIFQYYEEEERQRGNFPDRFSGHQFPNYSSELNVNALLLGDSALYLCASSLGGGRPQHFGDGTRLSIL.